The next 24 T cell receptor beta chains were all read from a single sample in a study of neurological immune-mediated disorders. Via MiXCR, TCRdb re-called the 5' RACE reads, giving one row per CDR3 protein. The sample has around 60,000 distinct CDR3 sequences, roughly 3.5% seen once. Sequenced material: PBMCs. The receptors were gathered from a woman aged 55-70 years with multiple sclerosis.

This clonotype was recorded many times. The chain carries TRBV9 and TRBJ2-7; 10 nucleotides align to TRBD1. The CDR3 loop spans 16 amino acids. Germline lookup yields CDR1 SGDLS and CDR2 YYNGEE. Trimming removed 0 bases from V and 5 bases from J; junction bases left unmatched: 8. The CDR3 nucleotides are TGTGCCAGCAGCGTAGGAATGGGACAGGGGTTTAACGAGCAGTACTTC. It is translated as CASSVGMGQGFNEQYF.

At least ten counts were recorded for this clonotype. The chain has TRBV14 and TRBJ2-1; a weak D match, TRBD1 (6 bases). This CDR3 contains 13 residues. Looked up from germline, CDR1 is SGHDN and CDR2 is FVKESK. The germline V and J ends were trimmed by 3 bases and 13 bases, with 16 bases remaining between them. For the CDR3, the DNA is TGTGCCAGCAGCCAGGACAGCTTGGGGCTACAGTTCTTC. It translates to CASSQDSLGLQFF.

There are many counts of this clonotype. The chain recombines TRBV7-9 with TRBJ1-5, with D possibly TRBD1 on 5 matching bases. Germline V gene data show CDR1 as SEHNR and CDR2 as FQNEAQ (reference sequence). Deletions cut 4 bases from V and 4 bases from J, with 8 bases between. CDR3 length: 13 amino acids. CDR3 nucleotide sequence: TGTGCCAGCAGCTCAGGGAAAAATCAGCCCCAGCATTTT. This encodes CASSSGKNQPQHF.

This clonotype was counted ten times or more. The chain uses TRBV29-1 and TRBJ2-4; D ambiguous. CDR1 is SQVTM, CDR2 ANQGSEA, per germline. CDR3 length: 14 residues. V lost 4 bases and J lost 0, with 10 bases in between. CDR3 DNA sequence: TGCAGCGTTGTTTTAGGGCTAGCCAAAAACATTCAGTACTTC. It is translated as CSVVLGLAKNIQYF.

This clonotype was counted ten times or more. The genes are TRBV5-1 and TRBJ2-3; TRBD1 matches at 7 bases. The germline V gene has CDR1 SGHRS and CDR2 YFSETQ. Germline trimming cut 7 bases from V and 0 bases from J; bases unmatched to any gene: 17. This CDR3 has 18 residues. Here the CDR3 reads CASGKGDRFYTSTDTQYF. Here the CDR3 DNA reads TGCGCCAGCGGCAAGGGGGACAGATTCTATACTAGCACAGATACGCAGTATTTT.

Many counts were recorded for this clonotype. The chain carries TRBV12-3 or TRBV12-4 and TRBJ1-5; D gene ambiguous. This CDR3 comprises 14 residues. V lost 1 base and J 1 base, leaving 5 bases between the germline ends. The CDR3 region has the DNA TGTGCCAGCAGTTTAGGTCGGAGCAATCAGCCCCAGCATTTT. This encodes CASSLGRSNQPQHF.

This clonotype has just a few counts. A much larger clone is a single base away; this may be a read error. V gene TRBV4-1 combines with J gene TRBJ2-5; 9 bases line up with TRBD2. This CDR3 contains 19 residues. Germline loops: CDR1 MGHRA, CDR2 YSYEKL. The CDR3 DNA sequence: TGCGCCAGCAGCTTCGACCCCAGAAGAGCGGGGGGTTACCAAGAGAACCAGTACTTC. Amino acids: CASSFDPRRAGGYQENQYF.

Worth noting for this clonotype: A much larger clone lies one base from this, so it may be a read error. The chain couples TRBV3-1 to TRBJ2-7; D may match TRBD1 or TRBD2 (5 bases each). The V end lost 3 bases, the J end lost 7 bases, and 16 bases lay between the germline ends. CDR3 size: 14 residues. Per the germline V gene, CDR1 is LGHDT and CDR2 is YNNKEL (reference sequence). CDR3 residues: CASSHRDRLREQYF. The CDR3 DNA follows: TGTGCCAGCAGCCACCGGGACCGCCTACGAGAGCAGTACTTC.

This CDR3 reads CASSLTVSNTGELFF. CDR3 coding DNA: TGTGCCAGCTCACTTACAGTGTCGAACACCGGGGAGCTGTTTTTT. J is TRBJ2-2 and V is TRBV18; D unclear. The CDR3 is 15 amino acids. CDR1 is KGHSH and CDR2 is LQKENI in the germline V gene. V was shortened by 4 bases and J by 0 bases, with 9 bases between the two germline ends. Supplemented by reference TRBV18 and TRBJ2-2, the full variable domain reads NAGVMQNPRHLVRRRGQEARLRCSPMKGHSHVYWYRQLPEEGLKFMVYLQKENIIDESGMPKERFSAEFPKEGPSILRIQQVVRGDSAAYFCASSLTVSNTGELFFGEGSRLTVL.

This clonotype was seen at least ten times. The chain combines TRBV7-2 with TRBJ2-3, with D unclear. The CDR3 sequence is 12 residues long. Trimming took off 5 bases at V and 2 bases at J, with 5 bases between the two ends. Per the germline V gene, CDR1 is SGHTA and CDR2 is FQGNSA. The CDR3 bases are TGTGCCAGCAGCCGATACACAGATACGCAGTATTTT. Translated: CASSRYTDTQYF.

This clonotype was seen ten or more times. The chain's CDR3 is CASSLDSDGSYTF. CDR3 coding DNA: TGTGCCAGCAGCCTGGACAGTGATGGTTCCTACACCTTC. The gene calls are TRBV7-3 and TRBJ1-2; TRBD1 might be the D (6 bases). The CDR3 is made up of 13 amino acids. Trimming pared 5 bases from V and 10 bases from J, leaving 17 bases between. CDR1 is SGHTA, CDR2 FQGTGA, per germline.

This clonotype appeared many times. The chain uses TRBV20-1 and TRBJ2-3; D ambiguous. The CDR3 contains 12 residues. Trimming took 1 base from V and 0 from J, leaving 2 bases between them. Looked up from germline, CDR1 is DFQATT and CDR2 is SNEGSKA (reference sequence). CDR3 nucleotide sequence: TGCAGTGCTAGAGCTAGCACAGATACGCAGTATTTT. Amino acids: CSARASTDTQYF.

This clonotype was observed at least ten times. The rearrangement links TRBV27 to TRBJ2-7, with 7 bases aligning to TRBD1. Germline V gene data show CDR1 as MNHEY and CDR2 as SMNVEV (reference sequence). There are 17 residues in the CDR3. V was pared by 0 bases and J by 3 bases, with 11 bases of the junction left unmatched. CDR3 DNA: TGTGCCAGCAGTTTATCGCCGGACAGGCTGCACCTCTACGAGCAGTACTTC. It specifies CASSLSPDRLHLYEQYF.

The chain carries TRBV4-1 and TRBJ2-5; 10 nucleotides line up with TRBD2. The CDR3 covers 14 residues. V gave up 6 bases and J gave up 7 bases; unmatched junction bases: 8. The germline V gene has CDR1 MGHRA and CDR2 YSYEKL. CDR3 protein: CASRASGSLGTQYF. CDR3 DNA: TGCGCCAGCAGGGCTAGCGGGAGCTTGGGGACCCAGTACTTC.

Many counts were recorded for this clonotype. The chain is built from TRBV20-1 and TRBJ2-1; D is unresolved. V dropped 4 bases and J dropped 8 bases, with 18 bases sitting between them. CDR1 and CDR2 from the germline V gene are DFQATT and SNEGSKA (reference sequence). This CDR3 has 14 amino acids. The CDR3 loop reads CSANRPSTFDEQFF. In DNA form, the CDR3 reads TGCAGTGCTAATCGGCCGAGTACTTTCGATGAGCAGTTCTTC.

This clonotype has at least ten counts. The chain employs TRBV5-1 and TRBJ2-3; possibly TRBD2 for D (5 bases). Germline lookup yields CDR1 SGHRS and CDR2 YFSETQ. Trimming removed 6 bases at V and 4 bases at J, with 15 bases between. The length of the CDR3 is 14 residues. The CDR3 spells CASIPHGSPDTQYF. Written as DNA, the CDR3 is TGCGCCAGCATCCCTCATGGGAGTCCAGATACGCAGTATTTT. The full variable domain, its missing parts supplied by reference TRBV5-1 and TRBJ2-3, is KAGVTQTPRYLIKTRGQQVTLSCSPISGHRSVSWYQQTPGQGLQFLFEYFSETQRNKGNFPGRFSGRQFSNSRSEMNVSTLELGDSALYLCASIPHGSPDTQYFGPGTRLTVL.

This clonotype has a count of ten or more. J is TRBJ2-5 and V is TRBV24-1; tentatively, D is TRBD2 (5 bases). The germline V and J ends were trimmed by 5 bases and 1 base, with 10 bases remaining between them. Germline values: CDR1 KGHDR, CDR2 SFDVKD. This CDR3 is 14 amino acids long. CDR3 in DNA: TGTGCCACCAGTGTGGGAGCGTTCCAAGAGACCCAGTACTTC. It codes for CATSVGAFQETQYF.

This clonotype occurred many times. The V call is TRBV7-9, the J call TRBJ2-5; the D is unclear. The CDR3 runs to 16 residues. Germline CDR1 reads SEHNR; CDR2 reads FQNEAQ (reference sequence). V lost 5 bases and J 1 base, leaving 17 bases between the germline ends. This CDR3 is CASSRPALAFQETQYF. The CDR3 DNA reads as TGTGCCAGCAGCAGGCCTGCGTTGGCTTTCCAAGAGACCCAGTACTTC.

This clonotype turned up a few times. The chain combines TRBV5-1 with TRBJ1-2; tentative D call: TRBD1 (5 bases). V was clipped by 7 bases and J by 8 bases, with 24 bases between them. CDR1 and CDR2 from the germline V gene are SGHRS and YFSETQ. The CDR3 has 15 residues. The CDR3 bases are TGCGCCAGCTCCGGGGGGGGTCTACTTGGATCGGGCTACACCTTC. It translates to CASSGGGLLGSGYTF.

This clonotype was recorded at least ten times. The rearrangement joins TRBV5-1 to TRBJ2-5, with 13 positions matching TRBD2. J was trimmed by 9 bases and V by 3 bases; bases with no gene match: 8. CDR1 is SGHRS and CDR2 is YFSETQ in the germline V gene. The CDR3 loop spans 15 amino acids. For the CDR3, the DNA is TGCGCCAGCAGCTCGGGGACTAGCGGGGCCAGGGCCCAGTACTTC. Its translation is CASSSGTSGARAQYF.

This clonotype appeared many times. The chain combines TRBV18 with TRBJ2-1; D unclear. The CDR3 covers 14 residues. CDR1 is KGHSH and CDR2 is LQKENI in the germline V gene. V lost 2 bases, J lost 6 bases, and 11 bases lay in between. CDR3 DNA sequence: TGTGCCAGCTCACCAGCAATAGGCCCCAATGAGCAGTTCTTC. Its protein product is CASSPAIGPNEQFF.

This clonotype appeared many times. The chain carries TRBV12-3 or TRBV12-4 and TRBJ2-2; maybe TRBD2 (5 bases). Trimming stripped 8 bases from V and 7 bases from J, with 11 bases between. The CDR3 is 12 amino acids. The CDR3 nucleotides read TGTGCCAGCTCGGGGTTTCACGGGGAGCTGTTTTTT. As protein: CASSGFHGELFF.

This clonotype was found many times. The V and J genes are TRBV7-9 and TRBJ2-7, with 7 bases that match TRBD1. The length of the CDR3 is 14 residues. Germline lookup yields CDR1 SEHNR and CDR2 FQNEAQ (reference sequence). Trimming removed 1 base from V and 9 bases from J; junction bases left unmatched: 9. In nucleotides, the CDR3 is TGTGCCAGCAGCTTAGGACAGGGTTTCCAATGGCAGTACTTC. This translates into CASSLGQGFQWQYF.

This clonotype came up many times. This chain connects TRBV24-1 to TRBJ2-3; 7 bases are a match to TRBD2. Trimming at V came to 1 base and at J to 10 bases, leaving 4 bases not matched to a gene. The CDR3 extends over 13 amino acids. Germline lookup yields CDR1 KGHDR and CDR2 SFDVKD. CDR3 sequence: CATSDFEAGPQYF. The CDR3 nucleotides read TGTGCCACCAGTGATTTCGAAGCGGGGCCGCAGTATTTT.